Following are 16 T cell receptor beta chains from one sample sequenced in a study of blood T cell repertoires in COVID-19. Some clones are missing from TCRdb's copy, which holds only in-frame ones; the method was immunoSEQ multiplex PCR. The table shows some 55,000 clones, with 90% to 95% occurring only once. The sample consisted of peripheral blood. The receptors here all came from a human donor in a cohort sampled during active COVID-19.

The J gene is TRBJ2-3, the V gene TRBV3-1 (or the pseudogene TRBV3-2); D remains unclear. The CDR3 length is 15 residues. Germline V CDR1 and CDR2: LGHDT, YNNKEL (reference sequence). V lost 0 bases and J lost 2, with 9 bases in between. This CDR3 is CASSQDWLATDTQYF. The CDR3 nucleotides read TGTGCCAGCAGCCAAGATTGGTTAGCCACAGATACGCAGTATTTT.

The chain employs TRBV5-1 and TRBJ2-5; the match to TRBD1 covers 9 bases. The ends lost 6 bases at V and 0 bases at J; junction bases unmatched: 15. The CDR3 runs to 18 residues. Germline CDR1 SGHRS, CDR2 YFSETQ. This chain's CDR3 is CASTLGTGTLLYQETQYF. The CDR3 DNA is TGCGCCAGCACCCTCGGGACAGGGACGCTACTGTACCAAGAGACCCAGTACTTC.

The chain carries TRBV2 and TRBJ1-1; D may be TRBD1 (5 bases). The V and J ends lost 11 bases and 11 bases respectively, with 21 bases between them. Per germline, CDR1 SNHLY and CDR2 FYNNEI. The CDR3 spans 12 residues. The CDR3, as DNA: TGTGCCTGCGGGGGGAGGGCCCCCCGGGCTTTCTTT. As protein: CACGGRAPRAFF. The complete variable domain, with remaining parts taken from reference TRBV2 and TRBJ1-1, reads EPEVTQTPSHQVTQMGQEVILRCVPISNHLYFYWYRQILGQKVEFLVSFYNNEISEKSEIFDDQFSVERPDGSNFTLKIRSTKLEDSAMYFCACGGRAPRAFFGQGTRLTVV.

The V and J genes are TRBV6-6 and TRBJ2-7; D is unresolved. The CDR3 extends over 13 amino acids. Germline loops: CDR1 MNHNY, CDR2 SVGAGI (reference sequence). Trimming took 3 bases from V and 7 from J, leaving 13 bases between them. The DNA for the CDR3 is TGTGCCAGCAGTTATCTAGATTACTATGAGCAGTACTTC. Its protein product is CASSYLDYYEQYF.

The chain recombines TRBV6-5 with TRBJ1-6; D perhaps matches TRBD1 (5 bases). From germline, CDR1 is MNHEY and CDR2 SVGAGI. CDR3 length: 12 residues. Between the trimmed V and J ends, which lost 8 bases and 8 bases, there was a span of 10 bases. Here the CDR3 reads CASGRVDSPLHF. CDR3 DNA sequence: TGTGCCAGCGGCAGGGTGGATTCACCCCTCCACTTT.

The CDR3 bases are TGTGCCAGCATAGGAGGGGGCAAAGAGACCCAGTACTTC. Amino acids: CASIGGGKETQYF. The J gene is TRBJ2-5, the V gene TRBV6-5; D may be TRBD1 (7 bases). The CDR3 totals 13 residues. Trimming cost V 7 bases and J 3 bases, with 12 bases left between them. In germline, CDR1 is MNHEY, CDR2 SVGAGI.

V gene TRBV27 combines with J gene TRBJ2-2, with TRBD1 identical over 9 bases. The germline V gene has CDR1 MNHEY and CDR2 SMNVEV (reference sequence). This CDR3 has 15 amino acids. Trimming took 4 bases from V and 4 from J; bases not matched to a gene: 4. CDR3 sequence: CASSSQGAGTGELFF. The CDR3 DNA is TGTGCCAGCAGTTCACAGGGGGCTGGCACCGGGGAGCTGTTTTTT.

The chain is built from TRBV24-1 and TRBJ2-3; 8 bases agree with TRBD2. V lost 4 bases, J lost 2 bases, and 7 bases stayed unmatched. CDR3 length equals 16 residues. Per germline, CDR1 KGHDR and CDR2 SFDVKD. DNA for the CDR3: TGTGCCACCAGTGACTCCCTAGCGGGCTACACAGATACGCAGTATTTT. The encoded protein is CATSDSLAGYTDTQYF.

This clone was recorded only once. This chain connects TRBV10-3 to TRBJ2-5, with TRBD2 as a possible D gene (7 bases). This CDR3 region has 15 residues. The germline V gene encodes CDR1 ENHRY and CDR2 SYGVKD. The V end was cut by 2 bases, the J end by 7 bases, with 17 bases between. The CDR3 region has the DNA TGTGCCATCAGTGAGAATGGGCCGAGGGGGGGGACCCAGTACTTC. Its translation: CAISENGPRGGTQYF.

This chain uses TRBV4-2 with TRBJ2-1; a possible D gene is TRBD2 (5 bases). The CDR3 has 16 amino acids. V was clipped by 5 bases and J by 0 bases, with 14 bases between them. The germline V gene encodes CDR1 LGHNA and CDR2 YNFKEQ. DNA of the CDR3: TGTGCCAGCAGCGGGGAGATAACTACCTCCTACAATGAGCAGTTCTTC. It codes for CASSGEITTSYNEQFF.

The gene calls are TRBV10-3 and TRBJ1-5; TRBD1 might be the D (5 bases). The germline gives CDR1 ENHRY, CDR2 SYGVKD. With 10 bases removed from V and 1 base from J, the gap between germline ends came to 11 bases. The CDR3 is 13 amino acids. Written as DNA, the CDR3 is TGTGCCAGCGGAGCAGGGAGCAATCAGCCCCAGCATTTT. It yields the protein CASGAGSNQPQHF.

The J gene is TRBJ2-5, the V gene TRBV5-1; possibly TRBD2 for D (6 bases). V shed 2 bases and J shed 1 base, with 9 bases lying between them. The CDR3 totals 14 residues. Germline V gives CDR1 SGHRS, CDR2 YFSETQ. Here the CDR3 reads CASSLGLRQETQYF. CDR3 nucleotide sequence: TGCGCCAGCAGCTTAGGACTACGCCAAGAGACCCAGTACTTC.

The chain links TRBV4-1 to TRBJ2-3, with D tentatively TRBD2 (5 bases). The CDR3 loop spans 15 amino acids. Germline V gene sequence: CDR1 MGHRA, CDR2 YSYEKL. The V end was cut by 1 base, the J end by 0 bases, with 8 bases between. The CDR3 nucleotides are TGCGCCAGCAGCCAAGTCGGGGTTAGCACAGATACGCAGTATTTT. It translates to CASSQVGVSTDTQYF.

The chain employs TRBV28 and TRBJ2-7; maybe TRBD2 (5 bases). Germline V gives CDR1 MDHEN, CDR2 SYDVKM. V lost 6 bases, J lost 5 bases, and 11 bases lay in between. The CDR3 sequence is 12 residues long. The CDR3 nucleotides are TGTGCCAGCAGAAGCCCCGGGAACGAGCAGTACTTC. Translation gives CASRSPGNEQYF.

CDR3 loop: CASARGTSGRDSRGEQFF. CDR3 coding DNA: TGTGCCAGCGCCCGGGGGACTAGCGGGAGAGATTCTCGTGGTGAGCAGTTCTTC. The rearrangement links TRBV2 to TRBJ2-1; TRBD2 matches at 14 bases. The CDR3 has 18 residues. V was clipped by 8 bases and J by 9 bases; unmatched bases: 18. Per germline, CDR1 SNHLY and CDR2 FYNNEI.

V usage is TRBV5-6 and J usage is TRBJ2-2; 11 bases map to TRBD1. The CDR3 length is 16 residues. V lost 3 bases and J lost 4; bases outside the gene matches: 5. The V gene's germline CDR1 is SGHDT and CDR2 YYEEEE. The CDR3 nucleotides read TGTGCCAGCAGCTCCGGACAGGGGGCGCGCACCGGGGAGCTGTTTTTT. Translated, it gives CASSSGQGARTGELFF.